This TCR beta chain is drawn from a study of cytomegalovirus exposure and HLA in healthy donors. The study, taken as a whole, reports: By HLA locus, TCR association rates varied in a later analysis, with DRB1 showing the most and HLA-C the fewest. Analysis was performed later, and it showed HLA-associated TCR beta chains to be more clonally expanded than equally common others. Usually a TCR sequence was rare, but some public TCRs were found in many donors.

A remark on this clone: Antigen unknown.

PCR employed 60 Vbeta and 13 Jbeta primers. Generated by immunoSEQ multiplex PCR, the TCRdb table keeps only in-frame clones and is missing some. Here the sample spans some 25,000 clones, about four fifths being singletons. Germline CDR1 reads LGHNA; CDR2 reads YSLEER. This CDR3 spans 13 amino acids. Trimming pared 1 base from V and 7 bases from J, leaving 7 bases between. The sample comprised PBMCs. The chain combines TRBV4-3 with TRBJ2-2, with a tentative D call TRBD2 (6 bases). The source of this sequence is a male donor in good health and CMV-seronegative. CDR3 loop: CASSQGEVGELFF. DNA for the CDR3: TGCGCCAGCAGCCAAGGGGAGGTCGGGGAGCTGTTTTTT.